This entry describes one T cell receptor (beta chain). This clonotype came up a few times. Its antigen is still unknown. No base qualities exist here, and no much larger clone lies one base off it. This specimen comes from a study of identical twins (dated by TCRdb to the mid-2010s). Some background on the complete study: TCR alpha and beta repertoires from monozygotic twins, unrelated adults of various ages and cord blood were deep-sequenced to test whether fetal clonotypes persist. Replicate twin experiments were performed at different times using different library preparation protocols to rule out contamination. Broader findings and caveats from the paper: Compared with coincidental sharing between unrelated individuals, out-of-frame TCR alpha sequences shared between twins showed an excess of sequences with low generation probability. In beta out-of-frame sequences, excess twin sharing was weaker, because having fewer shared sequences lowered the signal-to-noise ratio. Zero-insertion analyses could be partly confounded by invariant T cells such as MAIT and iNKT, although diverse VJ usage argued against such confounding for most clonotypes. Because the same donors could not be followed over many years, the conclusions depended on cross-sectional statistical analysis. Fewer insertions were carried by abundant cord blood beta clonotypes; a weaker similar trend was observed in young adult naive repertoires, while no such trend was observed in memory repertoires. In monozygotic twins, recombination models systematically underestimated out-of-frame TCR alpha sharing, but the models matched the sharing seen between unrelated individuals.

From the cysteine up to the phenylalanine, the CDR3 has a length of 13 residues. Of the read, only the CDR3 DNA is kept; its 39 bases are in frame from base 1. Via the germline V gene (reference sequence), CDR1 is DFQATT and CDR2 SNEGSKA. Cut back by 0 bases and 4 bases, the V and J ends lie 7 bases apart. The receptor library was made with 5' RACE. The sequencer was an Illumina HiSeq 2000. Template switching added a universal primer binding site, and the final cDNA carried a unique molecular identifier that allowed TCR cDNA molecules to be counted accurately. Specific primers in the conserved constant-segment region were used to synthesize first-strand cDNA for TCR alpha and beta chains. To control for contamination, every cDNA library carried two barcodes: a SMART-Mk sample barcode plus Illumina barcodes. Two successive PCR steps introduced TruSeq adapter sequences along with Illumina sample barcodes. The TCR alpha and beta cDNA libraries were sequenced on the Illumina HiSeq platform using custom primers. The original methods were these. MiGEC was used to process raw reads and extract unique molecular identifiers, and MiXCR was used to find CDR3 positions. For each individual, recombination models were inferred using an EM algorithm with the repgenHMM and IGoR tools. Shared clonotypes were analyzed with the tcR package in R, and sharing was normalized by the product of cloneset sizes. To study raw recombination free of thymic and clonal selection effects, out-of-frame nonproductive sequences were analyzed. The raw public reads went through TCRdb reprocessing: fastp at Q25, MiXCR clone calling, in-frame beta chains kept. Each entry merges the rows of one CDR3 protein and shows their most common DNA and genes. The V and J calls and clone size are TCRdb's, not the authors'. Here the sample has just under 550,000 distinct CDR3 sequences; approximately 14% occur a single time. Clones ranked in the top ten supply less than 0.5% of the sample.

Only healthy Caucasian donors were included. Three pairs of female monozygotic twins, all aged roughly 18 to 30 years, were included in the twin cohort. Positive isolation kits from Invitrogen were used to isolate CD4+ and CD8+ T cell populations. The sample was also linked to a second study, of yellow fever vaccine responses in identical twins. The other study reports the following: The authors reported that the T cell response to vaccination in identical twins appeared partly convergent and partly personalized. Focusing on identical twins, the study followed the T cell clones that responded to the vaccine, and did so with precision.

This TCR came from a woman between 18 and 29 years old in good health. The V gene is TRBV20-1 and the J gene is TRBJ1-5, with no D gene named confidently. Input material: CD4+ T cells sorted from blood. The DNA reads as follows: TGCAGTGCTAGAGATCTGGGGAATCAGCCCCAGCATTTT. Its protein product is CSARDLGNQPQHF.